The rows below give T cell receptor beta chains drawn from one sample of a study of technical replicates of blood from a handful of donors. Measured with immunoSEQ multiplex PCR; TCRdb has only the in-frame clones, and not every one. The sample carries about 72,000 clones, roughly 95% recorded once. The material sequenced was T cells isolated from PBMCs. These receptors were taken from a human donor in good health. CDR3s include the opening cysteine and the closing phenylalanine or tryptophan. The D gene is left open where the match is weak. The listing skips clone size in some rows; elsewhere it reads once, few, many or a size class.

D	size	V	J	CDR3	DNA
TRBD2	NA	TRBV19	TRBJ2-5	CASSTHRVPGLARTSPKETQYF	TGTGCCAGTAGTACTCACAGGGTTCCAGGACTAGCCCGAACCAGCCCCAAAGAGACCCAGTACTTC
NA	NA	TRBV29-1	TRBJ1-1	CSAGPGGTEAFF	TGCAGCGCAGGACCCGGGGGGACTGAAGCTTTCTTT
NA	NA	TRBV13	TRBJ2-2	CASSPPYTGELFF	TGTGCCAGCAGCCCCCCGTACACCGGGGAGCTGTTTTTT
NA	NA	TRBV5-1	TRBJ2-1	CASTETRTYNEQFF	TGCGCCAGCACAGAGACTAGGACTTACAATGAGCAGTTCTTC
NA	NA	TRBV29-1	TRBJ1-3	CSVASSSGNTIYF	TGCAGCGTAGCTAGCAGCTCTGGAAACACCATATATTTT
TRBD2	NA	TRBV4-1	TRBJ2-1	CASSLLAGDASYNEQFF	TGCGCCAGCAGCTTACTAGCGGGGGACGCCTCCTACAATGAGCAGTTCTTC
TRBD1	NA	TRBV28	TRBJ1-1	CASSPTDRENTEAFF	TGTGCCAGCAGTCCGACCGACAGGGAGAACACTGAAGCTTTCTTT
TRBD2	NA	TRBV13	TRBJ2-1	CASSLSGLGAYNEQFF	TGTGCCAGCAGCTTATCAGGACTAGGGGCCTACAATGAGCAGTTCTTC
NA	NA	TRBV25-1	TRBJ1-4	CASRGGDSEKLFF	TGTGCCAGCAGGGGGGGGGATAGTGAAAAACTGTTTTTT
NA	NA	TRBV10-3	TRBJ1-1	CAIGGRNTEAFF	TGTGCCATCGGTGGCAGGAACACTGAAGCTTTCTTT
TRBD1	NA	TRBV7-9	TRBJ2-3	CASSFTRQGGTDTQYF	TGTGCCAGCAGCTTCACCAGACAGGGCGGCACAGATACGCAGTATTTT
NA	NA	TRBV5-1	TRBJ2-1	CASSSQGVYSYNEQFF	TGCGCCAGCAGCTCACAGGGTGTTTACTCCTACAATGAGCAGTTCTTC
NA	NA	TRBV2	TRBJ1-5	CASNAGAGSNQPQHF	TGTGCCAGCAATGCGGGAGCGGGGAGCAATCAGCCCCAGCATTTT
TRBD2	NA	TRBV5-4	TRBJ2-7	CASSPRGGMAYEQYF	TGTGCCAGCAGCCCGCGCGGGGGGATGGCCTACGAGCAGTACTTC
NA	NA	TRBV4-2	TRBJ2-3	CASSQDSGVLSTDTQYF	TGTGCCAGCAGCCAGGACTCAGGGGTTTTAAGCACAGATACGCAGTATTTT
TRBD2	few	TRBV4-1	TRBJ2-1	CASSPGLAGNNEQFF	TGCGCCAGCAGCCCCGGACTAGCGGGAAACAATGAGCAGTTCTTC
NA	NA	TRBV28	TRBJ1-3	CASSSPQGTGNTIYF	TGTGCCAGCAGTTCCCCCCAGGGTACTGGAAACACCATATATTTT
NA	NA	TRBV6-1	TRBJ1-3	CASRKEGNSGNTIYF	TGTGCCAGCAGGAAGGAGGGGAACTCTGGAAACACCATATATTTT
TRBD1	NA	TRBV29-1	TRBJ1-2	CSARNDRDSGYTF	TGCAGCGCTAGGAACGACAGGGATAGCGGCTACACCTTC
NA	NA	TRBV4-1	TRBJ1-1	CASSHTIGSVMNTEAFF	TGCGCCAGCAGCCATACCATTGGCAGTGTCATGAACACTGAAGCTTTCTTT
NA	NA	TRBV6-6	TRBJ2-2	CASSGLQTGELFF	TGTGCCAGCAGTGGACTACAAACCGGGGAGCTGTTTTTT
TRBD2	NA	TRBV6-6	TRBJ2-7	CATTLHHGTTLEQYF	TGTGCCACAACCTTGCACCACGGGACTACTCTCGAGCAGTACTTC
NA	NA	TRBV2	TRBJ1-2	CASSLHTANYGYTF	TGTGCCAGCAGTTTACACACAGCTAACTATGGCTACACCTTC
NA	NA	TRBV4-2	TRBJ1-1	CASSQEPGQRLAFF	TGTGCCAGCAGCCAAGAGCCCGGACAGAGGCTTGCTTTCTTT
TRBD2	once	TRBV18	TRBJ2-5	CASSPKGGGTIRETQYF	TGTGCCAGCTCACCCAAGGGCGGAGGGACTATTCGAGAGACCCAGTACTTC
TRBD1	NA	TRBV2	TRBJ1-2	CASRQGTGSDGYTF	TGTGCCAGCAGACAAGGGACAGGGTCGGACGGCTACACCTTC
TRBD1	once	TRBV5-1	TRBJ1-1	CASSIDRGTEAFF	TGCGCCAGCAGCATCGACAGGGGCACTGAAGCTTTCTTT
NA	NA	TRBV7-2	TRBJ1-1	CASSQVEGTEAFF	TGTGCCAGCAGCCAAGTGGAGGGTACTGAAGCTTTCTTT
NA	NA	TRBV5-1	TRBJ2-2	CASSLSAGGSNTGELFF	TGCGCCAGCAGCTTGTCGGCCGGAGGGTCGAACACCGGGGAGCTGTTTTTT
NA	few	TRBV14	TRBJ1-1	CASTAGLRTEAFF	TGTGCCAGCACCGCAGGGCTTCGAACTGAAGCTTTCTTT
NA	NA	TRBV7-8	TRBJ1-2	CASSLAADYGYTF	TGTGCCAGCAGCTTAGCTGCAGACTATGGCTACACCTTC
NA	NA	TRBV2	TRBJ2-5	CASRGQHQETQYF	TGTGCCAGCAGAGGACAGCACCAAGAGACCCAGTACTTC
TRBD1	NA	TRBV5-6	TRBJ1-6	CASSFHPGTGRGNSPLHF	TGTGCCAGCAGCTTTCACCCCGGGACAGGCAGGGGGAATTCACCCCTCCACTTT
NA	NA	TRBV11-2	TRBJ2-7	CASSTGKLGEQYF	TGTGCCAGCAGCACGGGGAAACTCGGCGAGCAGTACTTC
TRBD2	NA	TRBV5-1	TRBJ2-7	CASSWGAGGEQYF	TGCGCCAGCAGCTGGGGGGCGGGGGGCGAGCAGTACTTC
TRBD1	NA	TRBV6-5	TRBJ1-1	CASSSPTGDAFF	TGTGCCAGCAGCAGTCCCACAGGGGACGCTTTCTTT
NA	NA	TRBV7-8	TRBJ1-1	CASTLRRGRGEAFF	TGTGCCAGCACCCTAAGACGGGGGAGAGGTGAAGCTTTCTTT
NA	NA	TRBV28	TRBJ2-7	CASSWRATSSTHYEQYF	TGTGCCAGCAGTTGGAGGGCTACGAGCAGTACTCACTACGAGCAGTACTTC
TRBD1	NA	TRBV30	TRBJ1-2	CAWSALTGNGYTF	TGTGCCTGGAGTGCCTTGACAGGGAATGGCTACACCTTC
TRBD1	NA	TRBV4-1	TRBJ2-1	CASSQETGVGNEQFF	TGCGCCAGCAGCCAAGAGACAGGGGTCGGCAATGAGCAGTTCTTC